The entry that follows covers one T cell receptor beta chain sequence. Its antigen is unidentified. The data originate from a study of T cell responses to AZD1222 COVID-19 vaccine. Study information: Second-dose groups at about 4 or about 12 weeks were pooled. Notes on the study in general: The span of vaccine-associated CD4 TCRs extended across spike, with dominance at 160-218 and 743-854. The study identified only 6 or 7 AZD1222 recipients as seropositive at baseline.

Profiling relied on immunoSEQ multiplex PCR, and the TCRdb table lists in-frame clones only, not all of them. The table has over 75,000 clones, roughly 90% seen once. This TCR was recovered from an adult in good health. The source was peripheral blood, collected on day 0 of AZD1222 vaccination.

CDR3 DNA: TGCGCCAGCAGGGAGCGGGCGTCCACCGGGGAGCTGTTTTTT. This encodes CASRERASTGELFF. The chain recombines TRBV4-1 with TRBJ2-2; D may be TRBD2 (6 bases). This CDR3 is built from 14 residues. CDR1 and CDR2 from the germline V gene are MGHRA and YSYEKL. V dropped 6 bases and J dropped 4 bases, with 12 bases sitting between them.